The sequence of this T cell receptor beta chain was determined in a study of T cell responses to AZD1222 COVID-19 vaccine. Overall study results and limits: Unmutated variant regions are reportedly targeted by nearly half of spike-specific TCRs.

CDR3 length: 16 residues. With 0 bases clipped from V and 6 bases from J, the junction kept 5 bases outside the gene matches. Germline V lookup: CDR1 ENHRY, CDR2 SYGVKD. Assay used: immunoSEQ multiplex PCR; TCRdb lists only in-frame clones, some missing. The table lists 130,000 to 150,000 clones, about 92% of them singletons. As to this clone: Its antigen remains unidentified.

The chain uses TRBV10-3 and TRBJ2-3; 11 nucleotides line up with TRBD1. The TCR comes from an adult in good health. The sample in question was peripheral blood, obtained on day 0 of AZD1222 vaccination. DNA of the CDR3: TGTGCCATCAGTGAGTCCTACGGGACAGGGGGGGATACGCAGTATTTT. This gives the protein CAISESYGTGGDTQYF.